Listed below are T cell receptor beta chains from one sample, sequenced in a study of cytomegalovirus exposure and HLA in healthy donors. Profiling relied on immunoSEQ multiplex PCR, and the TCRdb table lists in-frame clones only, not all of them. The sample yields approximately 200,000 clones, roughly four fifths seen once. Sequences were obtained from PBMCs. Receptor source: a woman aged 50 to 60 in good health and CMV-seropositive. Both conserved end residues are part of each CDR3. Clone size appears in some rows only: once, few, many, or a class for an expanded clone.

CASSGQSTDTQYF	.	TRBV2	TRBJ2-3
CASSLTGQINQPQHF	.	TRBV7-9	TRBJ1-5
CASSLVRGVTGELFF	.	TRBV7-9	TRBJ2-2
CASTPDRGAGDTQYF	.	TRBV19	TRBJ2-3
CASSFGGINQPQHF	.	TRBV5-1	TRBJ1-5
CASSQETGTLGGNQPQHF	.	TRBV4-3	TRBJ1-5
CAARNRQGFNEKLFF	.	TRBV28	TRBJ1-4
CASSYSGTGGGNEQFF	.	TRBV11-2	TRBJ2-1
CASSLVIAGAGDNEQFF	.	TRBV5-1	TRBJ2-1
CASRLGPGVRGPDYGYTF	.	TRBV12-2	TRBJ1-2
CASSLGGGGTEAFF	.	TRBV18	TRBJ1-1
CASGFSADTSFAGELFF	.	TRBV12-5	TRBJ2-2
CASSSDRLMQYF	.	TRBV28	TRBJ2-7
CASSALAGPYEQYF	.	TRBV10-1	TRBJ2-7
CASSLEGTSGLNEQFF	.	TRBV11-1	TRBJ2-1
CAISLTGNEQFF	.	TRBV10-3	TRBJ2-1
CASSSGLAGSSSWETQYF	.	TRBV7-9	TRBJ2-5
CASSRGAGLPQHF	.	TRBV11-2	TRBJ1-5
CAIGTSGRGLDTGELFF	once	TRBV10-3	TRBJ2-2
CASSRYAGTGGMNTEAFF	.	TRBV5-5	TRBJ1-1
CASSSQGAAEKLFF	.	TRBV7-2	TRBJ1-4
CASSLADTGELFF	.	TRBV5-1	TRBJ2-2
CASSLTGGNEQFF	.	TRBV5-1	TRBJ2-1
CASSFGQGYNPEQFF	.	TRBV5-1	TRBJ2-1
CASSLLSERYEQYF	few	TRBV11-2	TRBJ2-7
CASSQAKTGGPATNEKLFF	.	TRBV4-1	TRBJ1-4
CAHSRATGTGELFF	.	TRBV6-5	TRBJ2-2
CASSGQGGTEAFF	.	TRBV2	TRBJ1-1
CASSESVRVSEAFF	.	TRBV10-1	TRBJ1-1
CASSGYSGSESNTQYF	.	TRBV2	TRBJ2-3
CASSTQGQPNEKLFF	.	TRBV7-2	TRBJ1-4
CASSLEQGSEAFF	.	TRBV7-2	TRBJ1-1
CASSPSGNRVNTEAFF	.	TRBV7-2	TRBJ1-1
CASSEGWEYSHEQYF	few	TRBV2	TRBJ2-7
CASSQDRAGGARTEAFF	.	TRBV4-3	TRBJ1-1
CASSTVTGINGYTF	.	TRBV28	TRBJ1-2
CASSIGQGWYNEQFF	.	TRBV19	TRBJ2-1
CASSPNWDSEQYF	.	TRBV18	TRBJ2-7
CASSFTSGGPGTQYF	few	TRBV5-1	TRBJ2-3
CASRRTGTGNEQFF	.	TRBV4-3	TRBJ2-1
CASSLGPRIGTYNSPLHF	.	TRBV13	TRBJ1-6
CASSELSHPFSGANVLTF	.	TRBV10-2	TRBJ2-6
CASSFPGQSNYGYTF	.	TRBV7-6	TRBJ1-2
CASSLDKGHVYHEQFF	.	TRBV11-2	TRBJ2-1
CASSQTLRLAGAEETQYF	.	TRBV4-1	TRBJ2-5
CASSPGQGLDYEQYF	.	TRBV11-3	TRBJ2-7